Below, one TCR beta chain is given with its context. Its specificity is not known. Method: immunoSEQ multiplex PCR; TCRdb's copy keeps in-frame clones and lacks some. The sample records just under 35,000 clones, 92% being singletons. These data originate in a study of OX40 agonist ivuxolimab in advanced cancers. Study-wide findings and caveats: In general, CD8+ T cells held more expanded clones than CD4+ did, on average.

Per the germline V gene, CDR1 is SGHVS and CDR2 is FNYEAQ. The CDR3 consists of 15 residues. Trimming shortened V by 5 bases and J by 9 bases, and 17 bases separated the two germline ends. Here the sequenced sample was CD4+ or CD8+ T cells sorted from blood, taken in a trial of the OX40 agonist ivuxolimab. This TCR was sampled from an adult with an advanced solid tumor such as melanoma, head and neck, liver or kidney cancer. The V gene is TRBV7-6, the J gene TRBJ1-6, with D possibly being TRBD1 (6 bases). The CDR3 region has the DNA TGTGCCAGCAGCGCGAACCAGGGGATGGCTTCACCCCTCCACTTT. It encodes CASSANQGMASPLHF. The full variable domain, with the rest looked up from reference TRBV7-6 and TRBJ1-6, is GAGVSQSPRYKVTKRGQDVALRCDPISGHVSLYWYRQALGQGPEFLTYFNYEAQQDKSGLPNDRFSAERPEGSISTLTIQRTEQRDSAMYRCASSANQGMASPLHFGNGTRLTVT.